Below are 8 T cell receptor beta chains sequenced from a single sample in a study of blood T cells in healthy people across ages. A second PCR of roughly 7 to 11 cycles used a sample-barcoded 5' primer and a J-beta primer mix. TCRdb re-called the 5' RACE reads with MiXCR, one entry per CDR3 protein. The data hold around 1,600,000 distinct CDR3 sequences, with less than 45% observed a single time. Sequencing input: blood. These receptors all come from a woman under 30 in good health.

This clonotype was seen many times. The genes are TRBV29-1 and TRBJ2-3; no clear D gene. The CDR3 has 13 residues. Germline V lookup: CDR1 SQVTM, CDR2 ANQGSEA. Trimming removed 4 bases at V and 3 bases at J, with 11 bases between. CDR3 in DNA: TGCAGCGTTGTAGGTCGTTTGACAGATACGCAGTATTTT. Protein product: CSVVGRLTDTQYF.

Only a few counts were recorded for this clonotype. The chain combines TRBV6-1 with TRBJ2-4, with a tentative D call TRBD1 (6 bases). The end of the DNA aligns better with TRBJ2-7, so the J call may be wrong. The germline V gene encodes CDR1 MNHNS and CDR2 SASEGT. This CDR3 region has 15 residues. The CDR3 reads CASSKEDSGAGEQYF. In DNA, the CDR3 is TGTGCCAGCAGTAAAGAGGACAGCGGTGCGGGCGAGCAGTACTTC.

The chain links TRBV5-1 to TRBJ2-5, with a weak D call TRBD2 (6 bases). The germline V gene has CDR1 SGHRS and CDR2 YFSETQ. The V and J ends lost 0 bases and 5 bases respectively, with 11 bases between them. CDR3 length: 14 amino acids. Here the CDR3 reads CASSLEGRDETQYF. The CDR3, as DNA: TGCGCCAGCAGCTTGGAGGGGCGGGATGAGACCCAGTACTTC.

V usage is TRBV29-1 and J usage is TRBJ1-2; D not resolved. Germline V gene sequence: CDR1 SQVTM, CDR2 ANQGSEA. V dropped 6 bases and J dropped 6 bases, with 14 bases sitting between them. There are 12 residues in the CDR3. The CDR3 loop is CSVAAGIDGYTF. The CDR3, as DNA: TGCAGCGTCGCAGCAGGAATAGATGGCTACACCTTC.

This sequence joins TRBV7-3 and TRBJ2-2; TRBD2 agrees at 14 bases. The CDR3 totals 17 residues. CDR1 SGHTA and CDR2 FQGTGA come from the germline V gene. V shed 5 bases, J shed 6 bases, and the junction held 8 bases outside the gene matches. The CDR3 nucleotides are TGTGCCAGCAGCCTAGGGACTAGCGGGAGCCTTGCCGGGGAGCTGTTTTTT. This encodes CASSLGTSGSLAGELFF.

The rearrangement links TRBV7-9 to TRBJ2-7; D not resolved. The CDR3 has 13 residues. CDR1 SEHNR and CDR2 FQNEAQ come from the germline V gene (reference sequence). Trimming stripped 1 base from V and 3 bases from J, with 7 bases between. The CDR3 region is CASSLEEVYEQYF. CDR3 DNA sequence: TGTGCCAGCAGCTTAGAGGAAGTCTACGAGCAGTACTTC.

This rearrangement joins TRBV12-3 or TRBV12-4 to TRBJ2-7, with D possibly TRBD1 on 6 matching bases. This CDR3 has 11 amino acids. Trimming removed 5 bases at V and 11 bases at J, with 13 bases between. The CDR3 loop is CASSQGTTEYF. The CDR3 DNA sequence: TGTGCCAGCAGTCAGGGGACGACCGAGTACTTC.

This clonotype occurred a few times. This chain joins TRBV29-1 and TRBJ2-1, with TRBD2 matching over 9 bases. Germline CDR1 and CDR2: SQVTM and ANQGSEA. V gave up 6 bases and J gave up 4 bases; unmatched junction bases: 7. The CDR3 is 14 residues long. CDR3 sequence reads: CSVATSGYYNEQFF. Here the CDR3 DNA reads TGCAGCGTGGCCACTAGCGGGTATTACAATGAGCAGTTCTTC.